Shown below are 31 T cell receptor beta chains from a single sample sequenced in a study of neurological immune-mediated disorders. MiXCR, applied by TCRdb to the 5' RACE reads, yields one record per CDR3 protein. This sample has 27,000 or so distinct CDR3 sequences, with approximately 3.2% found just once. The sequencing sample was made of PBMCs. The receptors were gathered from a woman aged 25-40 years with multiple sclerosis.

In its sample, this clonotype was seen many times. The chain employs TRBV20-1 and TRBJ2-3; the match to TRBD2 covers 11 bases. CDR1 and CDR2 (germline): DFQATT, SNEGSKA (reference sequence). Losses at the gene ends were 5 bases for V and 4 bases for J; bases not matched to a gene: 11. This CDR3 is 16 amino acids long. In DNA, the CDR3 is TGCAGTGCTGGCCGACTAGCGGGGATGGATGCAGATACGCAGTATTTT. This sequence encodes CSAGRLAGMDADTQYF.

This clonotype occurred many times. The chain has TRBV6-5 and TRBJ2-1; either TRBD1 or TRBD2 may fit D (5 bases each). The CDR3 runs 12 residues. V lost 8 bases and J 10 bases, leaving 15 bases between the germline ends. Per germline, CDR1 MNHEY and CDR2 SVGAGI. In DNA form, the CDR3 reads TGTGCCAGCGGGGAAAGTTGGGGGGAGCAGTTCTTC. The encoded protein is CASGESWGEQFF.

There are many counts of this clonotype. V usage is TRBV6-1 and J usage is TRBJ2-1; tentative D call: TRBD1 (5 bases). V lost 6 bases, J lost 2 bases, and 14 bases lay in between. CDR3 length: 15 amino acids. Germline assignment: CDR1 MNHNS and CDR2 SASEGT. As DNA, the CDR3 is TGTGCCAGCAGAAACAGTTTGGGGCCCTACAATGAGCAGTTCTTC. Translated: CASRNSLGPYNEQFF.

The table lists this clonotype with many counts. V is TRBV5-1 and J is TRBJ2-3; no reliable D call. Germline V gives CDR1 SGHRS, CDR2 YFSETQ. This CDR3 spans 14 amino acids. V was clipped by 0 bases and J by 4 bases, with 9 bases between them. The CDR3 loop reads CASSLALLSDTQYF. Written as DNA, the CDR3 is TGCGCCAGCAGCTTGGCCTTGCTCTCAGATACGCAGTATTTT.

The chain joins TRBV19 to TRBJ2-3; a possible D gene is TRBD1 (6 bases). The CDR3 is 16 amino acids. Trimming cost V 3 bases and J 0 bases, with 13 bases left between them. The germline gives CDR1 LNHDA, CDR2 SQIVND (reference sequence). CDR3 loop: CASSISNRESTDTQYF. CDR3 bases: TGTGCCAGTAGTATCTCCAACAGGGAAAGCACAGATACGCAGTATTTT.

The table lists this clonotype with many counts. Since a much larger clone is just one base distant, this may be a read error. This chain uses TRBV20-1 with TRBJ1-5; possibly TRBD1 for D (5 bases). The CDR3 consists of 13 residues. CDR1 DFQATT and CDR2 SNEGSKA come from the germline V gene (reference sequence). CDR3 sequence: CSAERGWDQPQNF. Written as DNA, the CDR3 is TGCAGTGCGGAAAGGGGTTGGGATCAGCCCCAGAATTTT.

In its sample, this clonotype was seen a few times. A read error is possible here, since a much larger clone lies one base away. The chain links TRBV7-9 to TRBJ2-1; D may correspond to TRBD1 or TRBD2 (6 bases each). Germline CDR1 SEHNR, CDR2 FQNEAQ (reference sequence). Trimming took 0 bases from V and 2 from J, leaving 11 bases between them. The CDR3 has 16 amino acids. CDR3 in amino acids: CASSLARGQTYNEQFF. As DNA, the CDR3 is TGTGCCAGCAGCTTAGCCCGGGGGCAAACCTACAATGAGCAGTTCTTC.

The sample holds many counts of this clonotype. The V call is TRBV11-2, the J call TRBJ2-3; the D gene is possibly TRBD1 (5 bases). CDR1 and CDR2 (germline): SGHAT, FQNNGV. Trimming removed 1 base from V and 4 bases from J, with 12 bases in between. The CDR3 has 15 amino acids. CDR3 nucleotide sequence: TGTGCCAGCAGCTTAGCAGGGTCTTGGGCAGATACGCAGTATTTT. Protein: CASSLAGSWADTQYF.

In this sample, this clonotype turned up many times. The CDR3 sequence: CASSLGLAGPNTGELFF. The CDR3 region has the DNA TGTGCCAGCAGTTTGGGTCTAGCGGGACCGAACACCGGGGAGCTGTTTTTT. The chain joins TRBV12-3 or TRBV12-4 to TRBJ2-2, with 9 positions matching TRBD2. The CDR3 is 17 residues long. J was trimmed by 0 bases and V by 3 bases; bases with no gene match: 5.

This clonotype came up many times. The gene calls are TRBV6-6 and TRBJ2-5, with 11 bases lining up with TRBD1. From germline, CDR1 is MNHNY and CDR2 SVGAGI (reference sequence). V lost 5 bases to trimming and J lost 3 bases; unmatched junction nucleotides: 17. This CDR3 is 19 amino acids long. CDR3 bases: TGTGCCAGCAGTAGGACAGGGGGCGACCCGATGAGTACTAAAGAGACCCAGTACTTC. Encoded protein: CASSRTGGDPMSTKETQYF.

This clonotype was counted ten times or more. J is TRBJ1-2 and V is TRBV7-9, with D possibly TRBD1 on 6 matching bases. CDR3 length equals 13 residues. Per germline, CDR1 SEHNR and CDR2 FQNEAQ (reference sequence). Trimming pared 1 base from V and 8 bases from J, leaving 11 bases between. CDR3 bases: TGTGCCAGCAGCTTAGAACAGGGCGGCGGCTACACCTTC. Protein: CASSLEQGGGYTF. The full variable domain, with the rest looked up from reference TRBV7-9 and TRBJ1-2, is DTGVSQNPRHKITKRGQNVTFRCDPISEHNRLYWYRQTLGQGPEFLTYFQNEAQLEKSRLLSDRFSAERPKGSFSTLEIQRTEQGDSAMYLCASSLEQGGGYTFGSGTRLTVV.

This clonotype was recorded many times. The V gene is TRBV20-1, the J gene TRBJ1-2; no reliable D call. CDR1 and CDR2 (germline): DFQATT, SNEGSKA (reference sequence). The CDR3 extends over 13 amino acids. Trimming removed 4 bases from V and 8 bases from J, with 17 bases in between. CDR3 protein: CSAKVGERGGYTF. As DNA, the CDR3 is TGCAGTGCTAAGGTCGGGGAAAGAGGCGGCTACACCTTC.

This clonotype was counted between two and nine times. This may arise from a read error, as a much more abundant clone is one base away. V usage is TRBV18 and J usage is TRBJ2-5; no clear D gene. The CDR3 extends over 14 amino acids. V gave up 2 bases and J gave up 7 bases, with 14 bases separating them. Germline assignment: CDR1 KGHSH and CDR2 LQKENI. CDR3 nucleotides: TGTGCCAGCTCACCAGGTTCTACAAAAGGGACCCAGTACTTC. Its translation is CASSPGSTKGTQYF.

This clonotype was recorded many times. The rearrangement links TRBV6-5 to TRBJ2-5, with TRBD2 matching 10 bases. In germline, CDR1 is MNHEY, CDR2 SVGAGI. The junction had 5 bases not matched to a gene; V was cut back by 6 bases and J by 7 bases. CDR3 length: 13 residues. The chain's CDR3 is CASRSGGAGTQYF. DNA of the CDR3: TGTGCCAGCAGAAGCGGGGGGGCGGGGACCCAGTACTTC.

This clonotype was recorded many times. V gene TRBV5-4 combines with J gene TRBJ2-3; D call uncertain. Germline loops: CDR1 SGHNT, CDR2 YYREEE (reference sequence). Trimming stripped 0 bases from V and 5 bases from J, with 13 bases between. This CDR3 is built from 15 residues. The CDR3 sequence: CASSLAGPRGDTQYF. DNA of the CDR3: TGTGCCAGCAGCTTGGCTGGCCCTCGTGGAGATACGCAGTATTTT.

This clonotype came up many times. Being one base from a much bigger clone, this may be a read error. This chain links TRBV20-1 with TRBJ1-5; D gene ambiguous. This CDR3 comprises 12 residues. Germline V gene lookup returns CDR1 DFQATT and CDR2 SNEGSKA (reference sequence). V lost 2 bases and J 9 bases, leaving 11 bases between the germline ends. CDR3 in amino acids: CSARTTPGPQHF. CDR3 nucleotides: TGCAGTGCTAGAACGACCCCCGGGCCCCAGCATTTT.

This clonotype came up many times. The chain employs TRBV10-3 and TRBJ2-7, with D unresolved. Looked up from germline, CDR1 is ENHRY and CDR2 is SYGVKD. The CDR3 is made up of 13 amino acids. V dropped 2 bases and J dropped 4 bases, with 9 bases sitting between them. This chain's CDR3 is CAISETDIYEQYF. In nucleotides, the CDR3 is TGTGCCATCAGTGAGACAGACATATACGAGCAGTACTTC.

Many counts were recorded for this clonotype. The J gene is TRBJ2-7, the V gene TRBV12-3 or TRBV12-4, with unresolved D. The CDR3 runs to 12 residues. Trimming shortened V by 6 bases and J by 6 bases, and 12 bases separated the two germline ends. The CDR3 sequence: CASSPGLGEQYF. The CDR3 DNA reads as TGTGCCAGCAGCCCAGGATTGGGCGAGCAGTACTTC.

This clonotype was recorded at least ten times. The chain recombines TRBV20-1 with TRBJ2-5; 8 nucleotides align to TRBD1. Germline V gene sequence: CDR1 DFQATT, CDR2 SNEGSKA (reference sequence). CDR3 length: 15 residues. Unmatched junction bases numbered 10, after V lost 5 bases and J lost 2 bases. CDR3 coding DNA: TGCAGTGCTTCGCAGGGGGCGCGAGGGCAAGAGACCCAGTACTTC. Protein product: CSASQGARGQETQYF.

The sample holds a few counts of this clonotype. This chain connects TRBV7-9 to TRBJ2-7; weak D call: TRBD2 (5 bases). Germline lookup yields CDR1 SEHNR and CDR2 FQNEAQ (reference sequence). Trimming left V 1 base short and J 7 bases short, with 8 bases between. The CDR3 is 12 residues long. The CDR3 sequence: CASSLGGKEQYF. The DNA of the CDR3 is TGTGCCAGCAGCTTAGGAGGGAAAGAGCAGTACTTC.

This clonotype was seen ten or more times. The CDR3 here is CASSGRRETNYGYTF. The CDR3 nucleotides are TGTGCCAGCAGCGGAAGGAGGGAAACTAACTATGGCTACACCTTC. The chain has TRBV7-2 and TRBJ1-2, with D unresolved. Per germline, CDR1 SGHTA and CDR2 FQGNSA. V was shortened by 5 bases and J by 0 bases, with 13 bases between the two germline ends. The CDR3 totals 15 residues. Together with reference TRBV7-2 and TRBJ1-2, the CDR3 gives the full variable domain: GAGVSQSPSNKVTEKGKDVELRCDPISGHTALYWYRQSLGQGLEFLIYFQGNSAPDKSGLPSDRFSAERTGGSVSTLTIQRTQQEDSAVYLCASSGRRETNYGYTFGSGTRLTVV.

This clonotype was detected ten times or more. CDR3 sequence reads: CASSLGWTGGAYEQYF. For the CDR3, the DNA is TGCGCCAGCAGCTTGGGATGGACAGGGGGCGCCTACGAGCAGTACTTC. V gene TRBV5-1 combines with J gene TRBJ2-7, with TRBD1 matching 11 bases. Trimming took 0 bases from V and 2 from J; bases not matched to a gene: 4. The CDR3 is 16 residues long. Germline lookup yields CDR1 SGHRS and CDR2 YFSETQ.

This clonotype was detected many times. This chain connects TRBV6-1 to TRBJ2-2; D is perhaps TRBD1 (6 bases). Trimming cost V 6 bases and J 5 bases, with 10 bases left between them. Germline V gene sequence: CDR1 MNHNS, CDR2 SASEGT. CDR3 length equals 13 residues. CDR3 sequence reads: CASRTTGTGELFF. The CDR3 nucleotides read TGTGCCAGCAGAACCACAGGGACCGGGGAGCTGTTTTTT.

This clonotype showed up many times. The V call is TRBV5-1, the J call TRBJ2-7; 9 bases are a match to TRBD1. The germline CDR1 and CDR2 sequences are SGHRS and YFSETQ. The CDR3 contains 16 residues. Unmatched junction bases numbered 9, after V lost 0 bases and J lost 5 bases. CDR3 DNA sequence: TGCGCCAGCAGCTTGGGGGGAAACAGGGGGCTAGACGAGCAGTACTTC. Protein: CASSLGGNRGLDEQYF.

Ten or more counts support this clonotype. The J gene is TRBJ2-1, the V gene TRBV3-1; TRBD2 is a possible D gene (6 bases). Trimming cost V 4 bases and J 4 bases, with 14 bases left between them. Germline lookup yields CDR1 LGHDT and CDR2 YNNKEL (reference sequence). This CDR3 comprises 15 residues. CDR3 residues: CASSRDSSQYNEQFF. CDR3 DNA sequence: TGTGCCAGCAGCCGGGACTCCAGCCAGTACAATGAGCAGTTCTTC.

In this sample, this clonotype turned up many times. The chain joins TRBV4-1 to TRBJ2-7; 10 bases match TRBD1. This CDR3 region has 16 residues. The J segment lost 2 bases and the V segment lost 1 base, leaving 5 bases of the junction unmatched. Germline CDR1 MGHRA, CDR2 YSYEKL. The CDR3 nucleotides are TGCGCCAGCAGCCAAGCTGGACAGGGGGGCACCTACGAGCAGTACTTC. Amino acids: CASSQAGQGGTYEQYF.

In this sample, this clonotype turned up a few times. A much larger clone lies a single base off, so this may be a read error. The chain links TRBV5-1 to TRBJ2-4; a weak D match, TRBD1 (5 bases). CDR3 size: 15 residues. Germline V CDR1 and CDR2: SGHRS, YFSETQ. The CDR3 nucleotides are TGCGCCAGCAGCTTAGGGGCGTTAGCCAAAAAAATTCAGTACTTC. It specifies CASSLGALAKKIQYF.

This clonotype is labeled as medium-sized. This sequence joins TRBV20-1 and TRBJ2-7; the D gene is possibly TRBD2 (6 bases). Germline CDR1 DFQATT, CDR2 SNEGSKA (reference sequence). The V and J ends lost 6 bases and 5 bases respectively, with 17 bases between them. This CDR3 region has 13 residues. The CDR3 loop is CSATGLPRDEQYF. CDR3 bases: TGCAGTGCAACGGGACTCCCGAGGGACGAGCAGTACTTC.

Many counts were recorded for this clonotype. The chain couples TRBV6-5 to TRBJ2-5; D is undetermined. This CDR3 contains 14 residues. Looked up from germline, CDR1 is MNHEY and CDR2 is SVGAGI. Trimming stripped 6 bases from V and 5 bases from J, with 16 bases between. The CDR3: CASRLQSFIETQYF. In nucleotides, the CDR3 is TGTGCCAGCAGGTTACAGAGTTTCATCGAGACCCAGTACTTC.

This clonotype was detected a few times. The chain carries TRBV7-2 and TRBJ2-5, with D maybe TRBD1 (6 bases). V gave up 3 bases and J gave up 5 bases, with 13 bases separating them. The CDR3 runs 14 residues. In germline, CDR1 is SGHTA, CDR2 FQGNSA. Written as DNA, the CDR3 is TGTGCCAGCAGCTTTGGGCAGGGGTCGGAGACCCAGTACTTC. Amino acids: CASSFGQGSETQYF.

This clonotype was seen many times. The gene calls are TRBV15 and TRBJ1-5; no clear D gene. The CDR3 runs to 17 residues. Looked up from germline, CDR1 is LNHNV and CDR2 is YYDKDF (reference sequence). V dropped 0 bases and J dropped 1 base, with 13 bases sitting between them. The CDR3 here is CATSRDPREISNQPQHF. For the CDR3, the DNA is TGTGCCACCAGCAGAGATCCCCGGGAAATAAGCAATCAGCCCCAGCATTTT.